This T cell receptor (beta chain) comes out of a study of response to subunit inactivated influenza vaccine. This clonotype was recorded a few times. TCRdb re-called the RT-PCR reads through MiXCR, storing one row per CDR3 protein. This table has 450,000 to 600,000 distinct CDR3 sequences, around 7.7% appearing once. V lost 4 bases, J lost 8 bases, and 9 bases lay in between. CDR3 size: 12 residues. From germline, CDR1 is PRHDT and CDR2 FYEKMQ (reference sequence). The sequenced sample was PBMCs from blood, obtained 23 to 25 months after vaccination. The TCR was taken from a man between 50 and 75 years old who received an inactivated influenza vaccine. The chain couples TRBV13 to TRBJ2-1; D is uncertain. CDR3 protein: CASSSSSDEQFF. DNA of the CDR3: TGTGCCAGCAGCTCCTCGAGTGATGAGCAGTTCTTC.